The 10 T cell receptor beta chains below all came from one sample that was sequenced in a study of cytomegalovirus exposure and HLA in healthy donors. Primers for the PCR totalled 60 Vbeta and 13 Jbeta. Libraries were prepared by immunoSEQ multiplex PCR; TCRdb keeps only in-frame clonotypes and omits some of them. The data contain around 130,000 clones, 82% of them singletons. The sequenced material came from PBMCs. Every receptor here comes from a boy under 10 years old in good health and CMV-seronegative.

V and J are TRBV7-9 and TRBJ1-2; 8 positions agree with TRBD1. V shed 4 bases and J 3 bases; nucleotides not matched to a gene: 7. Germline assignment: CDR1 SEHNR and CDR2 FQNEAQ (reference sequence). The CDR3 is made up of 15 amino acids. The CDR3 spells CASSSFKDRDYGYTF. CDR3 bases: TGTGCCAGCAGCTCATTCAAGGACAGGGACTATGGCTACACCTTC.

This chain links TRBV7-9 with TRBJ1-2; 7 bases agree with TRBD1. CDR3 length: 17 residues. Germline V gives CDR1 SEHNR, CDR2 FQNEAQ (reference sequence). V lost 7 bases to trimming and J lost 0 bases; unmatched junction nucleotides: 14. CDR3 coding DNA: TGTGCCAGCAACGGAGACAGGGAAAAATTAGCTAACTATGGCTACACCTTC. Amino acid sequence: CASNGDREKLANYGYTF. The complete variable domain, with remaining parts taken from reference TRBV7-9 and TRBJ1-2, reads DTGVSQNPRHKITKRGQNVTFRCDPISEHNRLYWYRQTLGQGPEFLTYFQNEAQLEKSRLLSDRFSAERPKGSFSTLEIQRTEQGDSAMYLCASNGDREKLANYGYTFGSGTRLTVV.

This sequence joins TRBV4-1 and TRBJ2-5, with 12 bases that match TRBD2. V was clipped by 1 base and J by 5 bases; unmatched bases: 5. This CDR3 has 16 amino acids. Germline V lookup: CDR1 MGHRA, CDR2 YSYEKL. As DNA, the CDR3 is TGCGCCAGCAGCCAAGTACTAGCGGGAGGAGGGGAGACCCAGTACTTC. Protein product: CASSQVLAGGGETQYF.

The V and J genes are TRBV2 and TRBJ1-2; TRBD1 matches at 7 bases. The V gene end was trimmed by 9 bases and the J gene end by 4 bases; junction bases not matched to a gene: 11. The CDR3 runs to 14 residues. Germline V CDR1 and CDR2: SNHLY, FYNNEI. The CDR3 DNA reads as TGTGCCAGTCTGACAGGGCGCAACGGCTATGGCTACACCTTC. This sequence encodes CASLTGRNGYGYTF.

J is TRBJ2-7 and V is TRBV4-2; TRBD2 is a possible D gene (5 bases). CDR3 length: 14 amino acids. The germline V gene encodes CDR1 LGHNA and CDR2 YNFKEQ. The V end was cut by 0 bases, the J end by 2 bases, with 8 bases between. In DNA, the CDR3 is TGTGCCAGCAGCCAAGATCTGGGAGCCTACGAGCAGTACTTC. Protein: CASSQDLGAYEQYF.

This chain links TRBV9 with TRBJ2-5; D perhaps matches TRBD2 (7 bases). Near its end, the DNA agrees better with TRBJ2-7, so the J call may be wrong. CDR3 length equals 16 residues. Germline CDR1 and CDR2: SGDLS and YYNGEE. The chain's CDR3 is CASSVEGGDTLVEQYF. CDR3 nucleotide sequence: TGTGCCAGCAGCGTAGAGGGGGGGGACACCCTGGTCGAGCAGTACTTC.

CDR3 coding DNA: TGTGCCAGCAGCTTGGTTGGTAGCGGGTTCCAAGAGACCCAGTACTTC. This codes for CASSLVGSGFQETQYF. This chain connects TRBV5-4 to TRBJ2-5, with 7 bases fitting TRBD2. Germline values: CDR1 SGHNT, CDR2 YYREEE (reference sequence). V lost 0 bases, J lost 1 base, and 6 bases stayed unmatched. This CDR3 spans 16 amino acids.

The chain joins TRBV5-1 to TRBJ2-5; 10 positions agree with TRBD2. Trimming took 0 bases from V and 5 from J; bases not matched to a gene: 16. The CDR3 is 19 residues long. Germline CDR1 and CDR2: SGHRS and YFSETQ. The CDR3: CASSLVPPGASGGTETQYF. The CDR3 DNA reads TGCGCCAGCAGCTTGGTTCCCCCCGGGGCTAGCGGGGGCACCGAGACCCAGTACTTC.

For this clone: Other DNA variants within this sample encode the same CDR3. This rearrangement joins TRBV7-3 to TRBJ1-1; D gene uncertain. From germline, CDR1 is SGHTA and CDR2 FQGTGA. V was shortened by 2 bases and J by 1 base, with 8 bases between the two germline ends. This CDR3 comprises 14 residues. DNA of the CDR3: TGTGCCAGCAGCTTACATCCGGGGAACACTGAAGCTTTCTTT. Amino acid sequence: CASSLHPGNTEAFF.

The chain links TRBV5-8 to TRBJ2-1, with TRBD2 as a possible D gene (5 bases). V lost 4 bases and J lost 10, with 21 bases in between. Per the germline V gene, CDR1 is SGHTS and CDR2 is YDEGEE. CDR3 length: 15 amino acids. CDR3 nucleotide sequence: TGTGCCAGCAGCCGCCGGGTGTGGGAGCGGAGAGAGCAGTTCTTC. Protein sequence: CASSRRVWERREQFF.